One sample yielded the 32 T cell receptor beta chains listed below, sequenced in a study of blood T cell repertoires in COVID-19. Sequenced by immunoSEQ multiplex PCR; TCRdb stores in-frame clones only, minus some. The data show about 190,000 clones, roughly 88% seen once. Source material: peripheral blood. The receptors here all came from a man at least 80 years old with COVID-19, enrolled during active disease.

As DNA, the CDR3 is TGTGCCAGCACCAAGACACTGAACACTGAAGCTTTCTTT. This gives the protein CASTKTLNTEAFF. This chain links TRBV6-5 with TRBJ1-1; D gene uncertain. Germline values: CDR1 MNHEY, CDR2 SVGAGI. V was clipped by 7 bases and J by 0 bases, with 9 bases between them. The CDR3 contains 13 residues.

The chain carries TRBV18 and TRBJ2-7; TRBD1 matches 9 bases. The CDR3 spans 13 residues. V trimming: 8 bases; J trimming: 6 bases; junction bases outside the gene matches: 8. Germline V gene sequence: CDR1 KGHSH, CDR2 LQKENI. The CDR3 DNA reads TGTGCCAGCCTCCGGGACAGGGCTTCCGAGCAGTACTTC. Protein sequence: CASLRDRASEQYF.

V is TRBV7-8 and J is TRBJ1-6, with D possibly TRBD1 on 6 matching bases. Trimming removed 0 bases at V and 8 bases at J, with 14 bases between. Germline lookup yields CDR1 SGHVS and CDR2 FQNEAQ. The length of the CDR3 is 16 residues. DNA for the CDR3: TGTGCCAGCAGCTTAGCGGTAGGACAGAGGGATTCACCCCTCCACTTT. Amino acid sequence: CASSLAVGQRDSPLHF.

The chain couples TRBV18 to TRBJ1-1; D is perhaps TRBD1 (5 bases). The CDR3 covers 17 residues. Germline CDR1 KGHSH, CDR2 LQKENI. The V gene lost 3 bases and the J gene lost 1 base, with 18 bases spanning the gap. CDR3 amino acids: CASSPRTGGVGNTEAFF. Here the CDR3 DNA reads TGTGCCAGCTCACCCCGGACGGGGGGAGTTGGGAACACTGAAGCTTTCTTT.

The CDR3 region is CASSLSGAQETQYF. The CDR3 region has the DNA TGTGCCAGCAGTTTATCGGGAGCCCAAGAGACCCAGTACTTC. The rearrangement uses TRBV27 and TRBJ2-5, with a possible D match to TRBD2 (5 bases). CDR1 is MNHEY, CDR2 SMNVEV, per germline (reference sequence). The V end was cut by 0 bases, the J end by 1 base, with 6 bases between. The CDR3 loop spans 14 amino acids.

The rearrangement joins TRBV7-8 to TRBJ1-2; D remains ambiguous. V lost 1 base and J 9 bases, leaving 15 bases between the germline ends. Germline CDR1 SGHVS, CDR2 FQNEAQ. The CDR3 is 14 residues long. CDR3 in DNA: TGTGCCAGCAGCTTAGGTACAGTGCGTTTGAGCTACACCTTC. It codes for CASSLGTVRLSYTF.

The rearrangement joins TRBV5-6 to TRBJ1-3, with D perhaps matching TRBD1 (6 bases). This CDR3 is 15 amino acids long. The germline V gene has CDR1 SGHDT and CDR2 YYEEEE. V lost 4 bases and J 2 bases, leaving 13 bases between the germline ends. For the CDR3, the DNA is TGTGCCAGCAGCCCGGGACACGGGCCTGGAAACACCATATATTTT. It is translated as CASSPGHGPGNTIYF.

The V gene is TRBV11-2, the J gene TRBJ1-4; the D is unclear. The V and J ends lost 3 bases and 4 bases respectively, with 6 bases between them. Germline V gene lookup returns CDR1 SGHAT and CDR2 FQNNGV. This CDR3 is built from 13 residues. The chain's CDR3 is CASSFPGNEKLFF. In DNA, the CDR3 is TGTGCCAGCAGCTTCCCGGGTAATGAAAAACTGTTTTTT.

The V and J genes are TRBV19 and TRBJ2-2, with D tentatively TRBD1 (5 bases). The CDR3 loop spans 15 amino acids. V lost 7 bases and J lost 0, with 12 bases in between. CDR1 and CDR2 (germline): LNHDA, SQIVND (reference sequence). CDR3 DNA sequence: TGTGCCAGTACCGTTGTGACAGCGAACACCGGGGAGCTGTTTTTT. It codes for CASTVVTANTGELFF.

The chain combines TRBV3-1 (or the pseudogene TRBV3-2) with TRBJ1-1; D not certain. CDR3 length: 15 residues. Germline CDR1 reads LGHDT; CDR2 reads YNNKEL (reference sequence). Between the trimmed V and J ends, which lost 5 bases and 2 bases, there was a span of 15 bases. The CDR3 sequence: CASSSSLRVNTEAFF. The CDR3 DNA is TGTGCCAGCAGCTCCTCCTTGAGGGTAAACACTGAAGCTTTCTTT.

The CDR3 region is CASSLEIGGAGAFF. Written as DNA, the CDR3 is TGTGCCAGCAGCTTAGAGATCGGAGGGGCTGGAGCTTTCTTT. The rearrangement uses TRBV7-9 and TRBJ1-1, with D possibly matching TRBD1 (5 bases). Germline lookup yields CDR1 SEHNR and CDR2 FQNEAQ (reference sequence). Trimming took off 1 base at V and 10 bases at J, with 16 bases between the two ends. The CDR3 consists of 14 residues. The full variable domain, rest sourced from reference TRBV7-9 and TRBJ1-1, is DTGVSQNPRHKITKRGQNVTFRCDPISEHNRLYWYRQTLGQGPEFLTYFQNEAQLEKSRLLSDRFSAERPKGSFSTLEIQRTEQGDSAMYLCASSLEIGGAGAFFGQGTRLTVV.

This clone appeared a few times. The gene calls are TRBV24-1 and TRBJ1-5; D remains ambiguous. Germline V gives CDR1 KGHDR, CDR2 SFDVKD. CDR3 length: 12 residues. Trimming removed 3 bases from V and 7 bases from J, with 6 bases in between. In DNA, the CDR3 is TGTGCCACCAGTGATCCGGGACAGCCCCAGCATTTT. As protein: CATSDPGQPQHF.

This clone was recorded once. The rearrangement uses TRBV2 and TRBJ2-2; D gene unclear. The CDR3 sequence is 14 residues long. Germline loops: CDR1 SNHLY, CDR2 FYNNEI. Deletions cut 2 bases from V and 0 bases from J, with 4 bases between. CDR3 bases: TGTGCCAGCAGTGAAATCGCGAACACCGGGGAGCTGTTTTTT. Its translation: CASSEIANTGELFF.

The chain employs TRBV2 and TRBJ1-1, with D unclear. CDR3 length: 14 residues. V gave up 10 bases and J gave up 1 base, with 16 bases separating them. CDR1 and CDR2 from the germline V gene are SNHLY and FYNNEI. CDR3 coding DNA: TGTGCCAACCACCTGCCAGTTTCGAACACTGAAGCTTTCTTT. It encodes CANHLPVSNTEAFF. Variable domain in full (rest from reference TRBV2 and TRBJ1-1): EPEVTQTPSHQVTQMGQEVILRCVPISNHLYFYWYRQILGQKVEFLVSFYNNEISEKSEIFDDQFSVERPDGSNFTLKIRSTKLEDSAMYFCANHLPVSNTEAFFGQGTRLTVV.

The chain couples TRBV7-9 to TRBJ2-3; maybe TRBD1 (6 bases). This CDR3 is 17 amino acids long. CDR1 is SEHNR and CDR2 is FQNEAQ in the germline V gene (reference sequence). The ends were cut back, 3 bases at V and 2 bases at J, with 18 bases in the middle. The CDR3: CASSFGVGQGNTDTQYF. The CDR3 DNA follows: TGTGCCAGCAGCTTCGGGGTTGGTCAGGGGAACACAGATACGCAGTATTTT.

The gene calls are TRBV6-5 and TRBJ1-6, with 11 nucleotides matching TRBD1. CDR1 and CDR2 from the germline V gene are MNHEY and SVGAGI. The length of the CDR3 is 15 residues. The J segment lost 9 bases and the V segment lost 6 bases, leaving 7 bases of the junction unmatched. The CDR3 DNA reads TGTGCCAGCAGCACACCGGGACAGGGGGGTTCACCCCTCCACTTT. It translates to CASSTPGQGGSPLHF.

The CDR3 reads CASQKGLGADYGYTF. CDR3 nucleotide sequence: TGTGCCAGCCAAAAGGGGCTGGGGGCGGACTATGGCTACACCTTC. V is TRBV11-2 and J is TRBJ1-2; D possibly corresponds to TRBD1 (6 bases). Germline CDR1 is SGHAT and CDR2 is FQNNGV. CDR3 length: 15 amino acids. V lost 8 bases to trimming and J lost 3 bases, with 19 bases between them.

A few counts support this clone. This chain uses TRBV5-1 with TRBJ1-2, with TRBD1 matching over 8 bases. CDR1 SGHRS and CDR2 YFSETQ come from the germline V gene. With V trimmed by 4 bases and J by 4 bases, 6 bases remained unmatched. This CDR3 is built from 14 residues. CDR3 in amino acids: CASSGGTGIYGYTF. The CDR3 region has the DNA TGCGCCAGCAGCGGCGGGACAGGTATCTATGGCTACACCTTC.

Regarding this clone: The same CDR3 arises from other DNA sequences in this sample as well. The chain combines TRBV6-5 with TRBJ1-1, with a possible D match to TRBD1 (6 bases). Germline V lookup: CDR1 MNHEY, CDR2 SVGAGI. The CDR3 extends over 15 amino acids. V lost 4 bases to trimming and J lost 0 bases, with 12 bases between them. The CDR3 reads CASSSTGSMNTEAFF. As DNA, the CDR3 is TGTGCCAGCAGTTCGACAGGTTCCATGAACACTGAAGCTTTCTTT.

The chain combines TRBV2 with TRBJ1-1, with 7 bases fitting TRBD1. Looked up from germline, CDR1 is SNHLY and CDR2 is FYNNEI. Trimming took 5 bases from V and 1 from J; bases not matched to a gene: 7. CDR3 size: 15 residues. This chain's CDR3 is CASSPGGGGNTEAFF. CDR3 nucleotide sequence: TGTGCCAGCAGTCCAGGGGGAGGTGGGAACACTGAAGCTTTCTTT.

In this sample, this clone turned up once. The chain couples TRBV9 to TRBJ1-5, with 8 bases that match TRBD1. The V gene's germline CDR1 is SGDLS and CDR2 YYNGEE. The CDR3 sequence is 15 residues long. J lost 3 bases, V lost 3 bases, and 5 bases had no gene match. This CDR3 is CASSEEDRDNQPQHF. CDR3 bases: TGTGCCAGCAGCGAGGAGGACAGGGACAATCAGCCCCAGCATTTT.

The V and J genes are TRBV7-2 and TRBJ1-6, with TRBD1 identical over 7 bases. The germline V gene encodes CDR1 SGHTA and CDR2 FQGNSA. The CDR3 runs 15 residues. With 5 bases clipped from V and 9 bases from J, the junction kept 10 bases outside the gene matches. Here the CDR3 reads CASSPNLQGSSPLHF. The CDR3 bases are TGTGCCAGCAGCCCGAACCTACAGGGGAGTTCACCCCTCCACTTT.

The rearrangement joins TRBV2 to TRBJ2-1; 9 nucleotides align to TRBD2. The trim removed 2 bases at V and 4 bases at J, leaving 6 bases unmatched. Germline CDR1 is SNHLY and CDR2 is FYNNEI. CDR3 size: 16 residues. CDR3 in DNA: TGTGCCAGCAGTGAAAGGGCTAGCGGGGAATACAATGAGCAGTTCTTC. This gives the protein CASSERASGEYNEQFF.

The table lists this clone with a count of one. The chain has TRBV6-2 or TRBV6-3 and TRBJ2-3; D gene unclear. CDR1 and CDR2 (germline): MNHEY, SVGEGT. Trimming pared 0 bases from V and 5 bases from J, leaving 3 bases between. There are 12 residues in the CDR3. The CDR3 DNA reads TGTGCCAGCAGTTACTCCCAAGATACGCAGTATTTT. Its protein is CASSYSQDTQYF.

This chain connects TRBV15 to TRBJ1-1; 11 bases are shared with TRBD1. With 7 bases clipped from V and 4 bases from J, the junction kept 2 bases outside the gene matches. Per germline, CDR1 LNHNV and CDR2 YYDKDF (reference sequence). The CDR3 is 13 amino acids. CDR3 sequence reads: CATTGTGGTEAFF. For the CDR3, the DNA is TGTGCCACCACCGGGACAGGGGGCACTGAAGCTTTCTTT.

The V and J genes are TRBV4-3 and TRBJ2-6; D perhaps matches TRBD2 (5 bases). Germline CDR1 reads LGHNA; CDR2 reads YSLEER. With 4 bases removed from V and 0 bases from J, the gap between germline ends came to 10 bases. The CDR3 has 16 residues. CDR3 loop: CASSPDGGSGANVLTF. In nucleotides, the CDR3 is TGCGCCAGCAGCCCCGACGGAGGCTCTGGGGCCAACGTCCTGACTTTC.

V usage is TRBV29-1 and J usage is TRBJ2-2, with 7 bases identical to TRBD1. V was pared by 6 bases and J by 0 bases, with 10 bases of the junction left unmatched. Germline CDR1 SQVTM, CDR2 ANQGSEA. The CDR3 is 16 residues long. CDR3 nucleotide sequence: TGCAGCGTCCTAAAACCGGGACAGTCGAACACCGGGGAGCTGTTTTTT. Its protein is CSVLKPGQSNTGELFF.

The chain employs TRBV20-1 and TRBJ1-4; TRBD1 matches 10 bases. V gave up 3 bases and J gave up 4 bases; unmatched junction bases: 2. CDR3 size: 14 residues. Germline V CDR1 and CDR2: DFQATT, SNEGSKA (reference sequence). This CDR3 is CSASRTGGNEKLFF. In nucleotides, the CDR3 is TGCAGTGCTAGTCGGACAGGGGGTAATGAAAAACTGTTTTTT.

V gene TRBV7-8 combines with J gene TRBJ2-7, with 8 bases matching TRBD1. The CDR3 is 15 amino acids. V lost 4 bases to trimming and J lost 6 bases; unmatched junction nucleotides: 11. Germline V CDR1 and CDR2: SGHVS, FQNEAQ. As DNA, the CDR3 is TGTGCCAGCAGCTCCTGGGCGGACAGGGACTCCGAGCAGTACTTC. Residues: CASSSWADRDSEQYF.

The chain joins TRBV7-9 to TRBJ2-3; D is perhaps TRBD2 (7 bases). This CDR3 spans 15 amino acids. In germline, CDR1 is SEHNR, CDR2 FQNEAQ (reference sequence). V was trimmed by 3 bases and J by 3 bases, leaving 13 bases between them. The CDR3 sequence is CASSFWGGSTDTQYF. The CDR3 nucleotides read TGTGCCAGCAGCTTTTGGGGGGGCTCTACAGATACGCAGTATTTT.

This clone occurred a few times. The chain combines TRBV5-1 with TRBJ1-1, with D tentatively TRBD1 (6 bases). Trimming shortened V by 7 bases and J by 4 bases, and 14 bases separated the two germline ends. CDR3 length: 13 residues. CDR1 is SGHRS, CDR2 YFSETQ, per germline. The CDR3 region has the DNA TGCGCCAGCGGAACCAGGGACACCACTGAAGCTTTCTTT. Encoded protein: CASGTRDTTEAFF.

This sequence joins TRBV10-1 and TRBJ2-1, with 8 bases matching TRBD1. CDR1 and CDR2 from the germline V gene are WNHNN and SYGVQD (reference sequence). The CDR3 contains 15 residues. V lost 5 bases and J lost 8; bases outside the gene matches: 11. CDR3 nucleotide sequence: TGCGCCAGCAGTAGGACAGGGAAGGGGTACGATGAGCAGTTCTTC. Encoded protein: CASSRTGKGYDEQFF.